These 17 T cell receptor beta chains came from one sample sequenced in a study of cytotoxic CD8 clonotypes in ibrutinib-treated CLL. Libraries were prepared by immunoSEQ multiplex PCR; TCRdb keeps only in-frame clonotypes and omits some of them. The profile shows about 97,000 clones, approximately 77% of them singletons. The sequencing used PBMCs, collected after 24 months of ibrutinib treatment. The origin of the receptors is a human donor with chronic lymphocytic leukemia.

This chain links TRBV7-8 with TRBJ1-2; 8 bases match TRBD1. The CDR3 sequence is 11 residues long. The germline gives CDR1 SGHVS, CDR2 FQNEAQ. Germline trimming cut 10 bases from V and 4 bases from J; bases unmatched to any gene: 2. The CDR3 region has the DNA TGTGCCACGGGACAGGCCTATGGCTACACCTTC. It is translated as CATGQAYGYTF.

The chain uses TRBV7-9 and TRBJ1-1; D may be TRBD1 (6 bases). This CDR3 spans 13 amino acids. Germline CDR1 and CDR2: SEHNR and FQNEAQ (reference sequence). The V and J ends lost 8 bases and 1 base respectively, with 11 bases between them. The CDR3 region is CASQLGANTEAFF. The DNA of the CDR3 is TGTGCCAGCCAGCTGGGGGCGAACACTGAAGCTTTCTTT. The variable domain in full, completed from reference TRBV7-9 and TRBJ1-1, reads DTGVSQNPRHKITKRGQNVTFRCDPISEHNRLYWYRQTLGQGPEFLTYFQNEAQLEKSRLLSDRFSAERPKGSFSTLEIQRTEQGDSAMYLCASQLGANTEAFFGQGTRLTVV.

The V call is TRBV5-1, the J call TRBJ2-4; D is uncertain. The V gene lost 0 bases and the J gene lost 6 bases, with 10 bases spanning the gap. This CDR3 spans 14 amino acids. From germline, CDR1 is SGHRS and CDR2 YFSETQ. The CDR3 loop reads CASSLESVGNIQYF. The CDR3 nucleotides read TGCGCCAGCAGCTTGGAGTCGGTGGGAAACATTCAGTACTTC.

The rearrangement joins TRBV9 to TRBJ1-4, with D tentatively TRBD1 (5 bases). Germline V gene data show CDR1 as SGDLS and CDR2 as YYNGEE. Trimming pared 3 bases from V and 7 bases from J, leaving 19 bases between. The CDR3 is 16 residues long. CDR3 coding DNA: TGTGCCAGCAGCGCTGGGGAGGGGCCTCGAGGTGAAAAACTGTTTTTT. This sequence encodes CASSAGEGPRGEKLFF.

V usage is TRBV7-9 and J usage is TRBJ2-3; 9 bases are a match to TRBD2. This CDR3 comprises 15 residues. CDR1 and CDR2 from the germline V gene are SEHNR and FQNEAQ (reference sequence). V was pared by 1 base and J by 3 bases, with 2 bases of the junction left unmatched. CDR3 DNA sequence: TGTGCCAGCAGCTTAGGCGGGAGGGGAACAGATACGCAGTATTTT. It translates to CASSLGGRGTDTQYF.

The rearrangement joins TRBV7-3 to TRBJ1-1, with TRBD1 matching 11 bases. CDR1 is SGHTA, CDR2 FQGTGA, per germline. The CDR3 has 14 amino acids. V shed 5 bases, J shed 10 bases, and the junction held 9 bases outside the gene matches. CDR3 loop: CASSRGTGGQRAFF. In nucleotides, the CDR3 is TGTGCCAGCAGCAGAGGGACAGGGGGACAACGAGCTTTCTTT. Full variable domain (remainder filled in from reference TRBV7-3 and TRBJ1-1): GAGVSQTPSNKVTEKGKYVELRCDPISGHTALYWYRQSLGQGPEFLIYFQGTGAADDSGLPNDRFFAVRPEGSVSTLKIQRTERGDSAVYLCASSRGTGGQRAFFGQGTRLTVV.

The rearrangement joins TRBV10-2 to TRBJ2-2; a weak D match, TRBD2 (6 bases). Germline V gene sequence: CDR1 WSHSY, CDR2 SAAADI. The CDR3 sequence is 15 residues long. V was trimmed by 6 bases and J by 7 bases, leaving 18 bases between them. DNA of the CDR3: TGCGCCAGCAGGAGTGGGGGGAGAGTCGGCGGGGAGCTGTTTTTT. It yields the protein CASRSGGRVGGELFF.

The chain links TRBV29-1 to TRBJ2-2; 9 nucleotides match TRBD1. The CDR3 contains 15 residues. V lost 7 bases to trimming and J lost 0 bases; unmatched junction nucleotides: 6. Germline CDR1 and CDR2: SQVTM and ANQGSEA. The CDR3 DNA is TGCAGCGCATCCCGACAGGGGGCGAACACCGGGGAGCTGTTTTTT. As protein: CSASRQGANTGELFF.

V usage is TRBV7-2 and J usage is TRBJ2-7; no firm D call. Germline CDR1 reads SGHTA; CDR2 reads FQGNSA. The CDR3 covers 13 residues. V lost 3 bases, J lost 6 bases, and 12 bases lay in between. The CDR3 DNA follows: TGTGCCAGCAGCTTTATAGGCATCCCCGAGCAGTACTTC. Its translation: CASSFIGIPEQYF.

In its sample, this clone was seen many times. The chain employs TRBV18 and TRBJ1-4, with D maybe TRBD1 (5 bases). The CDR3 has 14 amino acids. CDR1 is KGHSH and CDR2 is LQKENI in the germline V gene. Between the trimmed V and J ends, which lost 3 bases and 4 bases, there was a span of 9 bases. CDR3 residues: CASSPGGDNEKLFF. The CDR3 bases are TGTGCCAGCTCACCGGGGGGTGATAATGAAAAACTGTTTTTT. The full variable domain, its missing parts supplied by reference TRBV18 and TRBJ1-4, is NAGVMQNPRHLVRRRGQEARLRCSPMKGHSHVYWYRQLPEEGLKFMVYLQKENIIDESGMPKERFSAEFPKEGPSILRIQQVVRGDSAAYFCASSPGGDNEKLFFGSGTQLSVL.

V gene TRBV9 combines with J gene TRBJ1-1; D gene ambiguous. The CDR3 contains 13 residues. V lost 0 bases, J lost 7 bases, and 10 bases lay in between. The V gene's germline CDR1 is SGDLS and CDR2 YYNGEE. In nucleotides, the CDR3 is TGTGCCAGCAGCGTAGGCTTAGGAGATGAAGCTTTCTTT. Translated: CASSVGLGDEAFF. Drawing the rest from reference TRBV9 and TRBJ1-1, the complete variable domain is DSGVTQTPKHLITATGQRVTLRCSPRSGDLSVYWYQQSLDQGLQFLIQYYNGEERAKGNILERFSAQQFPDLHSELNLSSLELGDSALYFCASSVGLGDEAFFGQGTRLTVV.

The V and J genes are TRBV5-8 and TRBJ1-5; tentative D call: TRBD1 (5 bases). The V and J ends lost 0 bases and 6 bases respectively, with 16 bases between them. This CDR3 has 16 amino acids. Germline V CDR1 and CDR2: SGHTS, YDEGEE. CDR3 nucleotides: TGTGCCAGCAGCTTGGGGGTTAGTAGCAGGGTTCAGCCCCAGCATTTT. Its protein product is CASSLGVSSRVQPQHF.

This rearrangement joins TRBV27 to TRBJ2-5; TRBD1 matches 7 bases. The CDR3 spans 15 residues. Trimming removed 2 bases from V and 6 bases from J; junction bases left unmatched: 9. Germline V gene sequence: CDR1 MNHEY, CDR2 SMNVEV (reference sequence). The CDR3 nucleotides read TGTGCCAGCAGTTTAACCTCGACAGGGAAAAAGACCCAGTACTTC. Protein: CASSLTSTGKKTQYF.

In this sample, this clone turned up a few times. The chain recombines TRBV7-2 with TRBJ1-1; the match to TRBD1 covers 7 bases. This CDR3 is built from 13 residues. Germline CDR1 and CDR2: SGHTA and FQGNSA. V trimming: 10 bases; J trimming: 1 base; junction bases outside the gene matches: 6. The CDR3 region is CATLGQWNTEAFF. CDR3 coding DNA: TGTGCCACCCTGGGACAGTGGAACACTGAAGCTTTCTTT.

This chain uses TRBV6-1 with TRBJ2-2; D is tentatively TRBD1 or TRBD2 (5 bases each). Trimming removed 2 bases at V and 13 bases at J, with 17 bases between. This CDR3 region has 14 residues. The germline CDR1 and CDR2 sequences are MNHNS and SASEGT. CDR3 residues: CASSEWGIRLGLFF. DNA of the CDR3: TGTGCCAGCAGTGAATGGGGGATTCGGTTGGGGCTGTTTTTT.

This chain joins TRBV19 and TRBJ2-7, with D possibly called TRBD1 or TRBD2 (5 bases each). Germline V gene data show CDR1 as LNHDA and CDR2 as SQIVND (reference sequence). The V end lost 4 bases, the J end lost 0 bases, and 10 bases lay between the germline ends. The CDR3 spans 14 residues. In DNA, the CDR3 is TGTGCCAGTAGTACACCGGGGCTCTCCTACGAGCAGTACTTC. It translates to CASSTPGLSYEQYF.

This clone came up once. The chain employs TRBV7-2 and TRBJ1-1, with TRBD1 matching 7 bases. The germline CDR1 and CDR2 sequences are SGHTA and FQGNSA. CDR3 length equals 16 residues. J lost 1 base, V lost 3 bases, and 8 bases had no gene match. CDR3 amino acids: CASSLFGQGGNTEAFF. DNA for the CDR3: TGTGCCAGCAGCTTGTTCGGGCAGGGGGGGAACACTGAAGCTTTCTTT.